This TCR beta chain was retrieved from a study of T cell responses to AZD1222 COVID-19 vaccine. Findings and limits, study-wide: Elevations in Spike-specific TCR breadth and depth followed administration of two AZD1222 doses.

About this clone itself: What it binds is not known.

The protocol was immunoSEQ multiplex PCR, while the TCRdb copy is restricted to in-frame clones and leaves out a portion. Among tens of thousands of clones, approximately 89% were seen once, and the ten largest hold approximately 25%. Germline lookup yields CDR1 MNHEY and CDR2 SVGAGI. V lost 7 bases, J lost 8 bases, and 14 bases lay in between. The CDR3 totals 12 residues. The chain uses TRBV6-5 and TRBJ1-2; no definite D call. The clonotype comes from an adult who received the AZD1222 COVID-19 vaccine. The input for sequencing was peripheral blood, taken 28 days after the second AZD1222 dose. The CDR3 loop reads CASTETVGGYTF. In nucleotides, the CDR3 is TGTGCCAGCACCGAAACGGTTGGGGGCTACACCTTC.